This T cell receptor beta chain emerged from a study of T cells after yellow fever vaccination. General study points: It was the secondary response that reached its peak faster, day 5 versus 15, but it was weaker. Clones from primary vaccination mostly reappeared after the booster (roughly 95% CD4, under 90% CD8).

TCRdb independently ran MiXCR on the 5' RACE reads; one entry per CDR3 protein. The sample carries about 240,000 distinct CDR3 sequences, roughly 7.2% recorded once. This clonotype has a count of ten or more. Its antigen is as yet unknown. Germline CDR1 reads SEHNR; CDR2 reads FQNEAQ (reference sequence). The CDR3 covers 15 residues. J lost 1 base, V lost 5 bases, and 4 bases had no gene match. The sequence was collected from a man aged 30-40 years who received the YFV17D yellow fever vaccine. The starting material was CD4+ T cells sorted from PBMCs, obtained 15 days after the yellow fever booster vaccination. This rearrangement joins TRBV7-9 to TRBJ2-7; the match to TRBD2 covers 11 bases. The CDR3 spells CASSILAGVSYEQYF. The CDR3 nucleotides are TGTGCCAGCAGCATACTAGCGGGAGTATCCTACGAGCAGTACTTC.